These T cell receptor beta chains were read from a single sample in a study of T-cell memory formation after mild COVID-19. TCRdb processed the 5' RACE reads anew with MiXCR; each CDR3 protein has one entry. The table includes a few hundred thousand distinct CDR3 sequences, about 16% detected once. Sequenced sample: PBMCs or a T cell subset sorted from them (not recorded which). Receptor source: a man between 18 and 29 years old who had mild COVID-19 (a few samples of this study predate the infection). Cell type and time point are not known. Both conserved end residues are part of each CDR3. D genes are given only for firm matches. Not all rows give a size; the values are once, few, many and, for expanded clones, a class.

D gene	J gene	clone size	V gene	CDR3 protein	CDR3 DNA
NA	TRBJ1-2	NA	TRBV7-2	CASSTDSRGYTF	TGTGCCAGCAGCACGGACAGTCGTGGCTACACCTTC
NA	TRBJ1-1	many	TRBV20-1	CSASRARASTEAFF	TGCAGTGCTAGTCGGGCTAGGGCGTCCACTGAAGCTTTCTTT
TRBD1	TRBJ2-5	NA	TRBV11-3	CASSIHSGQGQETQYF	TGTGCCAGCAGCATCCACTCCGGACAGGGACAAGAGACCCAGTACTTC
TRBD2	TRBJ2-2	many	TRBV12-3/TRBV12-4	CASSFPGTSGGGTGELFF	TGTGCCAGCAGTTTTCCTGGGACTAGCGGGGGGGGCACCGGGGAGCTGTTTTTT
NA	TRBJ1-3	NA	TRBV20-1	CSVRGNTIYF	TGCAGTGTGCGAGGAAACACCATATATTTT
NA	TRBJ2-2	NA	TRBV19	CASSLWTGRAGELFF	TGTGCCAGTAGTCTCTGGACCGGGAGAGCCGGGGAGCTGTTTTTT
NA	TRBJ1-5	few	TRBV20-1	CSARVGRQPQHF	TGCAGTGCCCGCGTTGGGCGGCAGCCCCAGCATTTT
TRBD1	TRBJ1-5	NA	TRBV20-1	CSAREDRMGQPQHF	TGCAGTGCTAGAGAGGACAGGATGGGTCAGCCCCAGCATTTT
TRBD2	TRBJ2-1	NA	TRBV11-3	CASSLRTSGGGDEQFF	TGTGCCAGCAGCCTCCGGACTAGCGGGGGTGGGGATGAGCAGTTCTTC
NA	TRBJ1-6	few	TRBV15	CATSGSSYNSPLHF	TGTGCCACCAGTGGGAGCTCCTATAATTCACCCCTCCACTTT
NA	TRBJ1-4	NA	TRBV7-8	CASSLPMGEKLFF	TGTGCCAGCAGCTTACCGATGGGTGAAAAACTGTTTTTT
TRBD1	TRBJ1-2	few	TRBV4-2	CASSPGDRNYGYTF	TGTGCCAGCAGCCCAGGGGACAGAAACTATGGCTACACCTTC
TRBD2	TRBJ2-1	NA	TRBV7-9	CASSSMGLAANEQFF	TGTGCCAGCAGCTCCATGGGACTAGCGGCCAATGAGCAGTTCTTC
NA	TRBJ1-1	few	TRBV5-4	CASEENTEAFF	TGTGCCAGCGAGGAAAACACTGAAGCTTTCTTT
NA	TRBJ2-3	few	TRBV4-3	CASSGGETDTQYF	TGCGCCAGCAGCGGAGGGGAAACAGATACGCAGTATTTT
NA	TRBJ2-3	NA	TRBV5-1	CASTLNTDTQYF	TGCGCCAGCACCTTGAACACAGATACGCAGTATTTT
TRBD2	TRBJ2-7	few	TRBV7-2	CASSRSGGYEQYF	TGTGCCAGCAGCCGGAGCGGGGGCTACGAGCAGTACTTC
NA	TRBJ2-7	NA	TRBV28	CASSSGAQGEQYF	TGTGCCAGCAGTTCCGGGGCCCAGGGGGAGCAGTACTTC
NA	TRBJ2-5	NA	TRBV2	CASNAQPQETQYF	TGTGCCAGCAATGCACAGCCGCAAGAGACCCAGTACTTC
NA	TRBJ1-2	NA	TRBV6-5	CASSYGRGFGYTF	TGTGCCAGCAGTTACGGTCGGGGGTTCGGCTACACCTTC
TRBD2	TRBJ2-5	NA	TRBV9	CASSLGASGGAVETQYF	TGTGCCAGCAGCCTGGGGGCTAGCGGGGGGGCCGTAGAGACCCAGTACTTC